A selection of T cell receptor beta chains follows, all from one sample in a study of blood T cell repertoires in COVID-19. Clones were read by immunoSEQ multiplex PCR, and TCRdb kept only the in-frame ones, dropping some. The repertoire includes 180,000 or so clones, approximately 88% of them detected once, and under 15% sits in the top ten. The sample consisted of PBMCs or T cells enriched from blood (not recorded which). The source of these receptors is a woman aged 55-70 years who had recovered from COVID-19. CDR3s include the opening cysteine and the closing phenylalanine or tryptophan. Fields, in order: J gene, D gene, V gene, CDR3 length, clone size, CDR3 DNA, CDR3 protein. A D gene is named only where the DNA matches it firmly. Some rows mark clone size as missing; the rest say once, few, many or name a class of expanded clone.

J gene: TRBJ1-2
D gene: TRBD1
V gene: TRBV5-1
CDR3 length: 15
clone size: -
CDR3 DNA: TGCGCCAGCAGCTTGGTAGCAGGGGGAAACTATGGCTACACCTTC
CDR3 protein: CASSLVAGGNYGYTF

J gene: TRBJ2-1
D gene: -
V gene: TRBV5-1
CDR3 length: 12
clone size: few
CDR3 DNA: TGCGCCAGCGGGACTGGGAACAATGAGCAGTTCTTC
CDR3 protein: CASGTGNNEQFF

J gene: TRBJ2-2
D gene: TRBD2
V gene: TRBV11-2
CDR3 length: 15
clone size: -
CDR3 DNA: TGTGCCAGCAGCTTGTGGACGGGGGGGACCGGGGAGCTGTTTTTT
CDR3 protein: CASSLWTGGTGELFF

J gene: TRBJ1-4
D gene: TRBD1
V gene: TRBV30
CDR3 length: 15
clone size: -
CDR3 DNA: TGTGCCTGGAGCGGGTCCGGGACAGTCTCTGAAAAACTGTTTTTT
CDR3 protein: CAWSGSGTVSEKLFF

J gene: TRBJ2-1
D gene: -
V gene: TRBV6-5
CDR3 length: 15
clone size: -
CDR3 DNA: TGTGCCAGCGGAAGACGTAGCGTAGTGGACAATGAGCAGTTCTTC
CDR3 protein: CASGRRSVVDNEQFF

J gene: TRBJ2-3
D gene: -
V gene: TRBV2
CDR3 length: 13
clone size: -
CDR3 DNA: TGTGCCAGCAGTAGGACTCTCACAGATACGCAGTATTTT
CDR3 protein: CASSRTLTDTQYF

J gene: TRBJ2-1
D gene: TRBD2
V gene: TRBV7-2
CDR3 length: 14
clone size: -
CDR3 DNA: TGTGCCAGCAGCTGGGGACTAGCAGCCGATGAGCAGTTCTTC
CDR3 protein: CASSWGLAADEQFF

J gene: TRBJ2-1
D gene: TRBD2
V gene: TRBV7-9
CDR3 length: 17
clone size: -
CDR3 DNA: TGTGCCAGCAGCCAACCGGTAGCGGGAGGGCCTAAGGCTGAGCAGTTCTTC
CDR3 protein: CASSQPVAGGPKAEQFF

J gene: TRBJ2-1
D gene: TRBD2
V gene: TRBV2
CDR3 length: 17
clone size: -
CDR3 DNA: TGTGCCAGCAGGTTAGGTGGGACTAGCGGGAACTACAATGAGCAGTTCTTC
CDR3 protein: CASRLGGTSGNYNEQFF

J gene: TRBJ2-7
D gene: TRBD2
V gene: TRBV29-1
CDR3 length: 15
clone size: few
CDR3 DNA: TGCAGCGTCGTGGGACTAGCGGGAGGACAGTACGAGCAGTACTTC
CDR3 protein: CSVVGLAGGQYEQYF

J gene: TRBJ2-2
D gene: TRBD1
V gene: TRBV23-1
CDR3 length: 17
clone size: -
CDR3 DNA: TGCGCCAGCAGTCAATTAAATGACAGGGGGCACACCGGGGAGCTGTTTTTT
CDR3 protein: CASSQLNDRGHTGELFF

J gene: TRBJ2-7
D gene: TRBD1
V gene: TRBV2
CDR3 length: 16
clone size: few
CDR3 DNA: TGTGCCAGCAGGGCTGGGACAGGGCGGGGATCTTACGAGCAGTACTTC
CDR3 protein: CASRAGTGRGSYEQYF

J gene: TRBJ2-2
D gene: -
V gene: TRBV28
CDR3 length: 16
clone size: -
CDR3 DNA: TGTGCCAGCAGTTTCCGTTTTCAGGCCCACACCGGGGAGCTGTTTTTT
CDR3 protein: CASSFRFQAHTGELFF

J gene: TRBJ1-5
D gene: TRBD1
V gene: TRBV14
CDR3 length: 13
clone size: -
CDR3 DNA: TGTGCCAGCAGCCAGGACAGGGGTCAGCCCCAGCATTTT
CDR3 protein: CASSQDRGQPQHF

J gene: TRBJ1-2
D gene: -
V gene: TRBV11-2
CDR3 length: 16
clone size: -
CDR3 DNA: TGTGCCAGCAGCTTAGAAGTGGGCCGCAGGGTATATGGCTACACCTTC
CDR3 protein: CASSLEVGRRVYGYTF

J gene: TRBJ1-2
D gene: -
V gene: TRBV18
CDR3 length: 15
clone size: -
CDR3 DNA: TGTGCCAGCTCACCGCTACAGGGATCTAACTATGGCTACACCTTC
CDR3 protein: CASSPLQGSNYGYTF

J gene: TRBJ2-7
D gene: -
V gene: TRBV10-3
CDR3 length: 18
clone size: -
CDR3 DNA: TGTGCCATCAGTGAGCAGTCAGGCTATAGTTTTTCCACCTACGAGCAGTACTTC
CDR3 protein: CAISEQSGYSFSTYEQYF

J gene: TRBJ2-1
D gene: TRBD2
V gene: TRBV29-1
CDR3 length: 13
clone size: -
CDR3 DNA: TGCAGCGTTGAAGCGGGGGGGACCGATGAGCAGTTCTTC
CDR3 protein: CSVEAGGTDEQFF

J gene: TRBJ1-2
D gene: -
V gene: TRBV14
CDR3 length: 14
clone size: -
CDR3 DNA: TGTGCCAGCAGCCAAGGTCGAGGGGGCTATGGCTACACCTTC
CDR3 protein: CASSQGRGGYGYTF

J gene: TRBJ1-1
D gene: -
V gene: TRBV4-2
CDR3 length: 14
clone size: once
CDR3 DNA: TGTGCCAGCAGCCCTCAGAAAGGGGACACTGAAGCTTTCTTT
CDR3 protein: CASSPQKGDTEAFF